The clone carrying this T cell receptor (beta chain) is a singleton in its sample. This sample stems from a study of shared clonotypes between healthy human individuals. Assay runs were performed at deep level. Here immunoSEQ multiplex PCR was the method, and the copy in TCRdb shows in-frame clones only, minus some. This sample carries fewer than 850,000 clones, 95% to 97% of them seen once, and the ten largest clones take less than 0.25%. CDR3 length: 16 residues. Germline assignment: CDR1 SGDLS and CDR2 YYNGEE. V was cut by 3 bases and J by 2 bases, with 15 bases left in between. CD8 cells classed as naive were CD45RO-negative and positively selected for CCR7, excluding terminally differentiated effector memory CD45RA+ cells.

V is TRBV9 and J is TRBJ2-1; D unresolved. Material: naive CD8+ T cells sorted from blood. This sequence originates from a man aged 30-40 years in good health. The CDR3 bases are TGTGCCAGCAGCGAAGTAGGAACTACTACCTACAATGAGCAGTTCTTC. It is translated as CASSEVGTTTYNEQFF.